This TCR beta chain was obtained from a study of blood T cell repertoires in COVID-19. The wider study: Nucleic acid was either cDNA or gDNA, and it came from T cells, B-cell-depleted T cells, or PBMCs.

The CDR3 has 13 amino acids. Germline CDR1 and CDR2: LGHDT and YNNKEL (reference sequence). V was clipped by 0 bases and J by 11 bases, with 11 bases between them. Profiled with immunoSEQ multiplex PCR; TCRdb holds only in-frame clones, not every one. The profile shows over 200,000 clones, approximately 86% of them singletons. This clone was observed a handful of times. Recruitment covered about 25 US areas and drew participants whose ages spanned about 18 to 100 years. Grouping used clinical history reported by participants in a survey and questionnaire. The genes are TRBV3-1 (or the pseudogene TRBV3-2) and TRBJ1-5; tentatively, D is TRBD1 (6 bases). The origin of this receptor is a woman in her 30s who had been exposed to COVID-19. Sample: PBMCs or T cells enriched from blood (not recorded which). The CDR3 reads CASSQDGPGAQHF. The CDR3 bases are TGTGCCAGCAGCCAAGATGGACCAGGGGCCCAGCATTTT.